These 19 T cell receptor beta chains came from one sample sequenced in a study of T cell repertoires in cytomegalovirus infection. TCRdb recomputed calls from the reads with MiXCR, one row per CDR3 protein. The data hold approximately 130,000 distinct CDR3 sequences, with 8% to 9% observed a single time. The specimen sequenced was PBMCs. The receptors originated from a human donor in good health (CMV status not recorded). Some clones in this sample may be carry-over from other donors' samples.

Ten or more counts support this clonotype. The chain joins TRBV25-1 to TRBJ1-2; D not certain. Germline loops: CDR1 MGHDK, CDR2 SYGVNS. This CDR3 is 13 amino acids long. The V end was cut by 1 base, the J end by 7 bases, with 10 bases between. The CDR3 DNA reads TGTGCCAGCAGTGAATCCGGAGCCCTTGGCTACACCTTC. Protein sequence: CASSESGALGYTF.

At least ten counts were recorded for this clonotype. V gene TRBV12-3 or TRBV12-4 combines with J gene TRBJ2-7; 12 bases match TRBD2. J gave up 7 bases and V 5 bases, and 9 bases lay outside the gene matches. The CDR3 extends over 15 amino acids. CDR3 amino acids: CASSLGTSGLREQYF. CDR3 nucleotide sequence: TGTGCCAGCAGTCTAGGGACTAGCGGGCTCCGGGAGCAGTACTTC.

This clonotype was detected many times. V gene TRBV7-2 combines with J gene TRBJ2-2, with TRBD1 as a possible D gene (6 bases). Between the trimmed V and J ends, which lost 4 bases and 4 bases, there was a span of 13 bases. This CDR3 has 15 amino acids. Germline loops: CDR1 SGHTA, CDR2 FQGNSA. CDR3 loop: CASSYLQGSTGELFF. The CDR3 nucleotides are TGTGCCAGCAGCTACCTACAGGGTAGCACCGGGGAGCTGTTTTTT.

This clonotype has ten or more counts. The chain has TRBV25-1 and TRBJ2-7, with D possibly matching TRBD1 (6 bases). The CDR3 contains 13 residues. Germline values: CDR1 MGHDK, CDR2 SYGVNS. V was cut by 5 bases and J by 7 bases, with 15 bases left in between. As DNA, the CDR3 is TGTGCCAGCAGTCCGGGACACCTCTCTGAGCAGTACTTC. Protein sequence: CASSPGHLSEQYF.

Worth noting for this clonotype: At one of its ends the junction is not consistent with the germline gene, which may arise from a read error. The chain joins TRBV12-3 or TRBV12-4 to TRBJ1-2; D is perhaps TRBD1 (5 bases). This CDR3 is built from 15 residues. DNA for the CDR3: TGTGCCAGCAGCCTCTCCCTGACAGCCCACTATGGCAACACCTTC. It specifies CASSLSLTAHYGNTF.

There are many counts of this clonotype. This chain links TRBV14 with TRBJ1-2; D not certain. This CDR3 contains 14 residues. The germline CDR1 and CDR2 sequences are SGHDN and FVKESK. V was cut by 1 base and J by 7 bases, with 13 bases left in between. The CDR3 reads CASSQGVGGGGYTF. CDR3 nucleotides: TGTGCCAGCAGCCAAGGGGTCGGCGGTGGTGGCTACACCTTC.

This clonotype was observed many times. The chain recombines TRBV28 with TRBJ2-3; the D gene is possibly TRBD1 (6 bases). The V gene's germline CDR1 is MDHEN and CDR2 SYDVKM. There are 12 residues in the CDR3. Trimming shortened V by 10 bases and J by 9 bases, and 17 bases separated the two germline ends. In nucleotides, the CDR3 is TGTGCCACCAAAGAAGACAGGACAACGCAGTATTTT. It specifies CATKEDRTTQYF.

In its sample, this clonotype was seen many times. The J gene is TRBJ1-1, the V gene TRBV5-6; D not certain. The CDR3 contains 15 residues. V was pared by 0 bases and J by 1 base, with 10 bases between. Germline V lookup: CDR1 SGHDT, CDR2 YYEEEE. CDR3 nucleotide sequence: TGTGCCAGCAGCTTGGAGTCGCGGCCGAACACTGAAGCTTTCTTT. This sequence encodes CASSLESRPNTEAFF.

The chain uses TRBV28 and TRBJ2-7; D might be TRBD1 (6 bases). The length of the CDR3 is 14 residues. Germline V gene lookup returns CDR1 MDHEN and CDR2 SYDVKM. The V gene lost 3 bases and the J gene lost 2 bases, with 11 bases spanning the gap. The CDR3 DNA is TGTGCCAGCAGTTTCTGGGACATTACCTACGAGCAGTACTTC. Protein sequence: CASSFWDITYEQYF.

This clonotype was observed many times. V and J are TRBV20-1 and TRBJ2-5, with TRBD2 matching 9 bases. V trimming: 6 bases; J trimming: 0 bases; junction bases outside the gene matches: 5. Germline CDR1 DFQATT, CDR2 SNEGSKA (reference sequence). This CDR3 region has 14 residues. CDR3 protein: CSALAGVNQETQYF. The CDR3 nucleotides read TGCAGTGCCTTAGCGGGGGTTAACCAAGAGACCCAGTACTTC.

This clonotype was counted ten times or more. The CDR3 loop is CASSLASNQPQHF. The DNA for the CDR3 is TGTGCCAGCAGCTTAGCTAGCAATCAGCCCCAGCATTTT. The V call is TRBV11-2, the J call TRBJ1-5; D unclear. The V gene lost 1 base and the J gene lost 0 bases, with 1 base spanning the gap. The CDR3 has 13 amino acids. The germline gives CDR1 SGHAT, CDR2 FQNNGV. Drawing the rest from reference TRBV11-2 and TRBJ1-5, the complete variable domain is EAGVAQSPRYKIIEKRQSVAFWCNPISGHATLYWYQQILGQGPKLLIQFQNNGVVDDSQLPKDRFSAERLKGVDSTLKIQPAKLEDSAVYLCASSLASNQPQHFGDGTRLSIL.

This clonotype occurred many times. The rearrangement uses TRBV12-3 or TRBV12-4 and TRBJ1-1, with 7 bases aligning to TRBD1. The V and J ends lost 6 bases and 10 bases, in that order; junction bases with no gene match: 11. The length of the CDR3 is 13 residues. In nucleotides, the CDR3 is TGTGCCAGCAGCCAAGAGACAGGGTCTGGAGCTTTCTTT. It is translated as CASSQETGSGAFF.

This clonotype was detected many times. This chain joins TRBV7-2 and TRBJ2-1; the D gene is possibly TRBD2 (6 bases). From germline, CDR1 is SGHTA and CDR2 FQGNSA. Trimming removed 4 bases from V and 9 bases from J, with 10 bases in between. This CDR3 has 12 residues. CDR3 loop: CASSSPGLEQFF. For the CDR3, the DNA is TGTGCCAGCAGCTCCCCGGGACTTGAGCAGTTCTTC.

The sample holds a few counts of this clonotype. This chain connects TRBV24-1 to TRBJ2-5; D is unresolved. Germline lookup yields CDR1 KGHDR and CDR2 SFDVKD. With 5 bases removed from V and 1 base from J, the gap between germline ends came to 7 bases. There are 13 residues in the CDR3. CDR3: CATSGLPQETQYF. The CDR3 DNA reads TGTGCCACCAGTGGACTTCCCCAAGAGACCCAGTACTTC.

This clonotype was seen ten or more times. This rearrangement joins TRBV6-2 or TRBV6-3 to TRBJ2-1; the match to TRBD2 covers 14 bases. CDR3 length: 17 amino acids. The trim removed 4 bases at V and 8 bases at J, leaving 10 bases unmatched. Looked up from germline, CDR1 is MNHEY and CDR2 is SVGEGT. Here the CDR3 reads CASSLGPGTSGGHEQFF. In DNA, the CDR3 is TGTGCCAGCAGTTTAGGCCCCGGGACTAGCGGGGGACATGAGCAGTTCTTC.

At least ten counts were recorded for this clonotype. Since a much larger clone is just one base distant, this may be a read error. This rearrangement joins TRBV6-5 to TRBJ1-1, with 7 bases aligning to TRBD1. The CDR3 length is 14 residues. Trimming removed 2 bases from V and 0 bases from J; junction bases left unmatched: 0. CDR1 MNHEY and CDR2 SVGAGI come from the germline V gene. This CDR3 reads CASSYGTVNTEAFF. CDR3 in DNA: TGTGCCAGCAGTTACGGGACAGTGAACACTGAAGCTTTCTTT.

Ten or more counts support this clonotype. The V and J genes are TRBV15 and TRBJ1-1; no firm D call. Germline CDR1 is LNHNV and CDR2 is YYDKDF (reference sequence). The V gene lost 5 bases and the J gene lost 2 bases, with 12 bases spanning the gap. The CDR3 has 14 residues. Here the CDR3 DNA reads TGTGCCACCAGCCCCCATTTAGGCAACACTGAAGCTTTCTTT. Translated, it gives CATSPHLGNTEAFF.

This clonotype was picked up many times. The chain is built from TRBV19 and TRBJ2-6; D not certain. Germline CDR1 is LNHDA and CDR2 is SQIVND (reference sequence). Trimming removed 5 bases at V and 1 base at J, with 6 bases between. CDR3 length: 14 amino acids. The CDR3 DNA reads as TGTGCCAGTAGTTGGTCGTCTGGGGCCAACGTCCTGACTTTC. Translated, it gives CASSWSSGANVLTF.

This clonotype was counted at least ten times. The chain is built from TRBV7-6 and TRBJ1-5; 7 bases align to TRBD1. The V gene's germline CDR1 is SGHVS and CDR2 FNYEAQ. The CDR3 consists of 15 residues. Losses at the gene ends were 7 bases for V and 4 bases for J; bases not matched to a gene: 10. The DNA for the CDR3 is TGTGCCAGCACCCTTCAACAGGGGTTGAATCAGCCCCAGCATTTT. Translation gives CASTLQQGLNQPQHF.